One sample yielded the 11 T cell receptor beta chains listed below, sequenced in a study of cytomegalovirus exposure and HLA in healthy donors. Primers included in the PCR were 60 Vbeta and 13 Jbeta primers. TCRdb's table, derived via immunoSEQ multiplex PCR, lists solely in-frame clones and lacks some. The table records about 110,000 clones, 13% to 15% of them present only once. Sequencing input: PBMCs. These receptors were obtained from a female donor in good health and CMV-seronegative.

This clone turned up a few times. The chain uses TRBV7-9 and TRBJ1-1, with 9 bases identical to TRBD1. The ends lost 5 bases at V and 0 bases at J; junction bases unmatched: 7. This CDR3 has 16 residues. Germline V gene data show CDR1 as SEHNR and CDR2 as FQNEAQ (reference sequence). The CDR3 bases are TGTGCCAGCAGCCCCGACAGGGGGGATCTGAACACTGAAGCTTTCTTT. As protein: CASSPDRGDLNTEAFF.

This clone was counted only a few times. Here the CDR3 reads CASSLLGGDTEAFF. The CDR3 coding sequence is TGTGCCAGCAGTTTATTAGGAGGGGACACTGAAGCTTTCTTT. The chain recombines TRBV27 with TRBJ1-1, with a tentative D call TRBD1 (5 bases). V was shortened by 1 base and J by 3 bases, with 9 bases between the two germline ends. Germline assignment: CDR1 MNHEY and CDR2 SMNVEV (reference sequence). The CDR3 loop spans 14 amino acids.

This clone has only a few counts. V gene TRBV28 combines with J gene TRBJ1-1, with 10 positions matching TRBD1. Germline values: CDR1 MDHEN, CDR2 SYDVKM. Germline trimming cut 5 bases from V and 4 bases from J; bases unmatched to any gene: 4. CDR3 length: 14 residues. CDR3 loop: CASSPGQGGTEAFF. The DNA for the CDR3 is TGTGCCAGCAGTCCCGGACAGGGGGGCACTGAAGCTTTCTTT. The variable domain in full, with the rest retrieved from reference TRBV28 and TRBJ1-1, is DVKVTQSSRYLVKRTGEKVFLECVQDMDHENMFWYRQDPGLGLRLIYFSYDVKMKEKGDIPEGYSVSREKKERFSLILESASTNQTSMYLCASSPGQGGTEAFFGQGTRLTVV.

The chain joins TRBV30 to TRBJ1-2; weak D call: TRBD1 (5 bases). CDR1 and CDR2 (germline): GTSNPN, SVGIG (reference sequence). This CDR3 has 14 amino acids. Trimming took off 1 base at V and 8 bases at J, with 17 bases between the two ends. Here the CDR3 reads CAWSADSKPLGYTF. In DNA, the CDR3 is TGTGCCTGGAGTGCCGACAGTAAACCTCTCGGCTACACCTTC.

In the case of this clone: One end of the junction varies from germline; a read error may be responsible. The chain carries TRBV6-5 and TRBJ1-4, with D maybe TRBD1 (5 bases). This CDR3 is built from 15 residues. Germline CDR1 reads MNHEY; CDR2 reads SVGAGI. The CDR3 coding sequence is TGTGCCAGCAGTTCCCGACAGTCAACTAATGAAAAAATGTTTTTT. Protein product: CASSSRQSTNEKMFF.

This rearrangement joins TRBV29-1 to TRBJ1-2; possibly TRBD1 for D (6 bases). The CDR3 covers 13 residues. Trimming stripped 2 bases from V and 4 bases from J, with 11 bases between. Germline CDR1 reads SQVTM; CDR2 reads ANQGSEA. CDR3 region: CSVERGGGYGYTF. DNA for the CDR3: TGCAGCGTTGAAAGGGGGGGTGGCTATGGCTACACCTTC.

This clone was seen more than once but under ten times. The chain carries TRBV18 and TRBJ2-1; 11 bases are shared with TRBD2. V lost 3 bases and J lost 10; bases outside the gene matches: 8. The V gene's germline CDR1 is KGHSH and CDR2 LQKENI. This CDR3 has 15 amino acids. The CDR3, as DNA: TGTGCCAGCTCACCGGGGACTAGCGGCGTAGGGGAGCAGTTCTTC. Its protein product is CASSPGTSGVGEQFF.

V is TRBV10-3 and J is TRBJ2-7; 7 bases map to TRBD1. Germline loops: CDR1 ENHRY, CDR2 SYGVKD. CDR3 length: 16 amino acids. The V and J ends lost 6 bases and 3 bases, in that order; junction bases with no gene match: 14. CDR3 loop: CAIRDRDSGKSYEQYF. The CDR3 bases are TGTGCCATCAGGGACCGGGACAGCGGAAAAAGCTACGAGCAGTACTTC.

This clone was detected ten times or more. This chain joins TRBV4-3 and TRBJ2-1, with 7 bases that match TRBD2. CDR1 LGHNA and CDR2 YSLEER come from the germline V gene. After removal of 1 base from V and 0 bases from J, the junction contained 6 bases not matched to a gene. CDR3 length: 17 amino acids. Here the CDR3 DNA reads TGCGCCAGCAGCCAAGGGCACGCGGGAGCCTCCTACAATGAGCAGTTCTTC. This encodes CASSQGHAGASYNEQFF.

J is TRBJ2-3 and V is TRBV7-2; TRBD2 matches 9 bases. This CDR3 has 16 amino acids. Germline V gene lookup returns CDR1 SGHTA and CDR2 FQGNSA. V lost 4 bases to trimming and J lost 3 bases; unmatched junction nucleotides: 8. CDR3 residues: CASSSRLAVATDTQYF. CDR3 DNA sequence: TGTGCCAGCAGCTCACGACTAGCGGTGGCTACAGATACGCAGTATTTT.

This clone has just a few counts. In nucleotides, the CDR3 is TGTGCCAGCAGCTTAGCGGCCACAGGGGCAGATACGCAGTATTTT. It is translated as CASSLAATGADTQYF. V gene TRBV7-9 combines with J gene TRBJ2-3; 7 bases map to TRBD1. The V segment lost 0 bases and the J segment 4 bases; nucleotides outside the gene matches: 4. Germline CDR1 is SEHNR and CDR2 is FQNEAQ (reference sequence). This CDR3 has 15 residues.